Listed below are T cell receptor beta chains from one sample, sequenced in a study of cytomegalovirus exposure and HLA in healthy donors. Assay used: immunoSEQ multiplex PCR; TCRdb lists only in-frame clones, some missing. The sample holds 80,000 to 95,000 clones, approximately 93% seen once. Specimen: PBMCs. Receptors originate from a woman aged 25 to 39 in good health and CMV-seropositive. Both conserved end residues are part of each CDR3. D genes are given only for firm matches.

CDR3aa | j_gene | d_gene | v_gene
CASTETAYNEQFF | TRBJ2-1 | NA | TRBV25-1
CATSRGDATNEKLFF | TRBJ1-4 | NA | TRBV15
CASSMAWASNGYTF | TRBJ1-2 | NA | TRBV19
CASSLAVGGGNIYGYTF | TRBJ1-2 | NA | TRBV7-2
CASRSAGGPKETQYF | TRBJ2-5 | TRBD2 | TRBV28
CATSGANYGYTF | TRBJ1-2 | NA | TRBV5-4
CASSSLTFRDRASMNTEAFF | TRBJ1-1 | TRBD1 | TRBV28
CASSKERRTQYF | TRBJ2-5 | NA | TRBV6-6
CASSPPTLGAGTEAFF | TRBJ1-1 | NA | TRBV11-2
CASSSAAYYGYTF | TRBJ1-2 | NA | TRBV27
CASKDAGGLLNTEAFF | TRBJ1-1 | NA | TRBV19
CASSPTVYQETQYF | TRBJ2-5 | NA | TRBV14
CASRHGGGYTGELFF | TRBJ2-2 | TRBD2 | TRBV6-5
CASSLVWDRGNEQFF | TRBJ2-1 | TRBD1 | TRBV11-2
CASSWGQRNTIYF | TRBJ1-3 | TRBD1 | TRBV19
CASSRQNQETQYF | TRBJ2-5 | NA | TRBV6-5
CASRRTSGYNEQFF | TRBJ2-1 | TRBD2 | TRBV28
CASSSNPATGMGSFGTEAFF | TRBJ1-1 | TRBD1 | TRBV7-6
CATRGQGGFANEKLFF | TRBJ1-4 | TRBD1 | TRBV10-2
CAISEVRETQYF | TRBJ2-5 | NA | TRBV10-3
CATLAGGYDEQFF | TRBJ2-1 | NA | TRBV21-1
CASSETTGGTDTQYF | TRBJ2-3 | TRBD1 | TRBV6-4
CASSPIGGSGRWTQYF | TRBJ2-5 | NA | TRBV28
CAWSRISGRSSYNEQFF | TRBJ2-1 | TRBD2 | TRBV30
CASSDAASSYNEQFF | TRBJ2-1 | NA | TRBV6-4
CATSDRGHSYGYTF | TRBJ1-2 | TRBD1 | TRBV15
CASSQYVGVGDEQYF | TRBJ2-7 | NA | TRBV4-1
CAWRVQGGGTDTQYF | TRBJ2-3 | TRBD2 | TRBV30
CAIRQGLAGPFNNEQFF | TRBJ2-1 | TRBD2 | TRBV10-3
CASSSGLAGTGELFF | TRBJ2-2 | TRBD2 | TRBV11-2
CASSLRAGEAGELFF | TRBJ2-2 | TRBD2 | TRBV4-2
CASRRQGAYEQYF | TRBJ2-7 | TRBD1 | TRBV6-5
CASSQEVRSYEQYF | TRBJ2-7 | NA | TRBV4-3
CASSIGVANTGELFF | TRBJ2-2 | NA | TRBV19
CASSLRQKGLIGDTQYF | TRBJ2-3 | NA | TRBV27
CASSIGYRQPQHF | TRBJ1-5 | NA | TRBV19
CASSGQGDYGYTF | TRBJ1-2 | TRBD1 | TRBV7-9
CASSRTSGSNEQFF | TRBJ2-1 | TRBD2 | TRBV28
CASRQAALVSYEQYF | TRBJ2-7 | NA | TRBV5-8
CATSRAREWDQEQFF | TRBJ2-1 | TRBD2 | TRBV15